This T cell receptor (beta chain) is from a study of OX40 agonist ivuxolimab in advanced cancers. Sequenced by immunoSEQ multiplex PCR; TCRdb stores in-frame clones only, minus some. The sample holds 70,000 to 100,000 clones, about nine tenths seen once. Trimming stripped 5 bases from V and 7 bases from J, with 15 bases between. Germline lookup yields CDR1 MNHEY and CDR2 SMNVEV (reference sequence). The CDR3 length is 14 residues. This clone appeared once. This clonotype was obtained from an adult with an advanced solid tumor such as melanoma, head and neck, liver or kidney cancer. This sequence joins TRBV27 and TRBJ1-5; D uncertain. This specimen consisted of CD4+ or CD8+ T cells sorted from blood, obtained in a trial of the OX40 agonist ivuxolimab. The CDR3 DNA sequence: TGTGCCAGCAGTAACCTTAGAGGTGGACAGCCCCAGCATTTT. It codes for CASSNLRGGQPQHF.